This T cell receptor (beta chain) was sequenced during a study of somatic mutations in cytotoxic T cells in rheumatoid arthritis. From germline, CDR1 is SNHLY and CDR2 FYNNEI. CDR3 length: 17 amino acids. V dropped 9 bases and J dropped 0 bases, with 21 bases sitting between them. Data came from immunoSEQ multiplex PCR; TCRdb stores just in-frame clones and leaves some out. Counted here are approximately 24,000 clones, under 75% occurring once; the ten biggest clones make up around 8.9%. The receptor was derived from a woman between 18 and 30 years old in good health. The chain carries TRBV2 and TRBJ1-5, with a weak D call TRBD1 (5 bases). The sample was CD8+ T cells sorted from blood. The DNA for the CDR3 is TGTGCCAGTAGTCCCACTAGGGGAGGGATTAGCAATCAGCCCCAGCATTTT. The encoded protein is CASSPTRGGISNQPQHF.